The T cell receptor (beta chain) described here comes from a study of blood T cell repertoires in COVID-19. Study as a whole: Specimens from acute and convalescent COVID-19 originated in the United States, Italy and Spain. T cells, B-cell-depleted T cells, or PBMCs supplied cDNA or gDNA.

The CDR3 extends over 14 amino acids. Trimming removed 1 base from V and 8 bases from J; junction bases left unmatched: 4. CDR1 is MNHNS and CDR2 is SASEGT in the germline V gene. Original methodology: By means of reference gene primer amplification, nucleated cell counts were estimated. Measured with immunoSEQ multiplex PCR; TCRdb has only the in-frame clones, and not every one. V, J and clone size are those of that table, while D and trimming were read from the DNA. Of about 200,000 clones in the sample, about 88% were seen once. Input material: peripheral blood. The sequence came from a man aged 18 to 29 with active or convalescent COVID-19. V is TRBV6-1 and J is TRBJ2-2, with 7 bases identical to TRBD2. CDR3 in DNA: TGTGCCAGCAGTGAAGGTACTAGCGTGGGGGAGCTGTTTTTT. This codes for CASSEGTSVGELFF.